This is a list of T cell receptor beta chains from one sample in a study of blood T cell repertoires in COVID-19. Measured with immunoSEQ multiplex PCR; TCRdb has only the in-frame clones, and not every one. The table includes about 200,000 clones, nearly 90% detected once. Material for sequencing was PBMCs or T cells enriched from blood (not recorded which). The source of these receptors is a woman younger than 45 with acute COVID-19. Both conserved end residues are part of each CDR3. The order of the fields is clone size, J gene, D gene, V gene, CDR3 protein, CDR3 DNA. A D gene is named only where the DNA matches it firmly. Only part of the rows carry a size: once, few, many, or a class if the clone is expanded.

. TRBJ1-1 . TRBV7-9 CASKGQNTEAFF TGTGCCAGCAAAGGACAGAACACTGAAGCTTTCTTT
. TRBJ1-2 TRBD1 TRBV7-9 CASSPGTVDSLEPGGYTF TGTGCCAGCAGCCCTGGGACAGTTGATTCGTTGGAACCGGGGGGCTACACCTTC
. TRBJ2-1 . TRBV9 CASTQGGNEQFF TGTGCCAGCACGCAGGGCGGCAATGAGCAGTTCTTC
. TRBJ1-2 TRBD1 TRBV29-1 CSVDGGQGLAYGYTF TGCAGCGTTGATGGGGGACAGGGCCTCGCCTATGGCTACACCTTC
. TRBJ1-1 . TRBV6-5 CASIATGFTEAFF TGTGCCAGCATCGCCACAGGGTTCACTGAAGCTTTCTTT
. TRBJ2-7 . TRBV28 CASSTYAMRQALTPYEQYF TGTGCCAGCAGCACCTACGCGATGAGACAGGCCCTTACTCCCTACGAGCAGTACTTC
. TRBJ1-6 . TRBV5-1 CASSFRSENSPLHF TGCGCCAGCAGCTTTAGATCGGAGAATTCACCCCTCCACTTT
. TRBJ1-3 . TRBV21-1 CASSKAQEGVPLSGNTIYF TGTGCCAGCAGCAAAGCGCAGGAGGGTGTCCCCCTCTCTGGAAACACCATATATTTT
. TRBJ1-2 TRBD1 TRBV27 CASSSGQGGLQSGYTF TGTGCCAGCAGTTCGGGACAGGGGGGGCTGCAGAGTGGCTACACCTTC
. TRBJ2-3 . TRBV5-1 CASSFEGEASTDTQYF TGCGCCAGCAGCTTTGAGGGAGAAGCTAGCACAGATACGCAGTATTTT
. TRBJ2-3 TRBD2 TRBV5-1 CASSSLGASGRTDTQYF TGCGCCAGCAGCTCCCTTGGGGCTAGCGGACGCACAGATACGCAGTATTTT
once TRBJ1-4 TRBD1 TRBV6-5 CASSSGQGANEKLFF TGTGCCAGCAGTTCCGGACAGGGGGCTAATGAAAAACTGTTTTTT
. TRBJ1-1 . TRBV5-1 CASSLAGSDTEAFF TGCGCCAGCAGCTTGGCCGGGTCGGACACTGAAGCTTTCTTT
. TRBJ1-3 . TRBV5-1 CASSSTPTGQGNTIYF TGCGCCAGCAGCTCCACCCCAACAGGGCAAGGAAACACCATATATTTT